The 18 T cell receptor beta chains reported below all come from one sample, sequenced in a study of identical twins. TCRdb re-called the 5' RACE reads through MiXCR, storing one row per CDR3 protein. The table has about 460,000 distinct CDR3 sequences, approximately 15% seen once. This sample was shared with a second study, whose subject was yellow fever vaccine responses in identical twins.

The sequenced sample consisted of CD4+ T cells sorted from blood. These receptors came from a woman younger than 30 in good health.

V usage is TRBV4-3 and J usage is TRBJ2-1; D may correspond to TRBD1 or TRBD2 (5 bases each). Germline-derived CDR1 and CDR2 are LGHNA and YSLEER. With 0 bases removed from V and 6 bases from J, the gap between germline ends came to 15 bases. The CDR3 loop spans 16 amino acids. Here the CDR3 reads CASSQEEGRFSNEQFF. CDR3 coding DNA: TGCGCCAGCAGCCAAGAAGAGGGACGCTTTAGCAATGAGCAGTTCTTC.

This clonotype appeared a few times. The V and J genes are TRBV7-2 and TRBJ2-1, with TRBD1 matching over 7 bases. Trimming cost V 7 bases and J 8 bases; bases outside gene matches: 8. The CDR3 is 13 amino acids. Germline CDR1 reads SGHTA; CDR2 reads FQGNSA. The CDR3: CASKGAGGHEQFF. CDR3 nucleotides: TGTGCCAGCAAAGGGGCAGGGGGACATGAGCAGTTCTTC.

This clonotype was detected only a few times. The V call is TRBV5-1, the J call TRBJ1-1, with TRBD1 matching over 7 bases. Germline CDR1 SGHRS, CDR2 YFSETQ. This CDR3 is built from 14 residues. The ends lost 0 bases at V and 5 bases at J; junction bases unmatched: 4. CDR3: CASSLGDRVTEAFF. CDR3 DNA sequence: TGCGCCAGCAGCTTGGGTGACAGGGTGACTGAAGCTTTCTTT.

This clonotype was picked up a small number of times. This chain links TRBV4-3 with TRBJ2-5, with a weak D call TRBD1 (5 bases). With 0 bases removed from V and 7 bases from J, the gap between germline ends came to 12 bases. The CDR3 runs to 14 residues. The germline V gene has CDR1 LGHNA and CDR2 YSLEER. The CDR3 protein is CASSQDRVFRTQYF. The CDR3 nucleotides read TGCGCCAGCAGCCAAGACAGGGTGTTTCGGACCCAGTACTTC.

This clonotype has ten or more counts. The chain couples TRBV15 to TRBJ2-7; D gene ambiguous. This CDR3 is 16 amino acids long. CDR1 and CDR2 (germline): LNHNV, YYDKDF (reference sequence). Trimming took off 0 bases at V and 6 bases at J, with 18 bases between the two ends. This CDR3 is CATSRDTSAVRREQYF. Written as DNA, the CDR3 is TGTGCCACCAGCAGAGATACCAGCGCCGTACGTCGCGAGCAGTACTTC.

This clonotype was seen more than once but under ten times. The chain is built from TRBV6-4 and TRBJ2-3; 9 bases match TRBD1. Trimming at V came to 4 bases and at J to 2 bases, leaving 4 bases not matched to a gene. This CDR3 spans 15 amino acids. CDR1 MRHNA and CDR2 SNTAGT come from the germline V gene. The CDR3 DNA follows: TGTGCCAGCAGTGGTGGGGACAGGGACACAGATACGCAGTATTTT. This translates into CASSGGDRDTDTQYF.

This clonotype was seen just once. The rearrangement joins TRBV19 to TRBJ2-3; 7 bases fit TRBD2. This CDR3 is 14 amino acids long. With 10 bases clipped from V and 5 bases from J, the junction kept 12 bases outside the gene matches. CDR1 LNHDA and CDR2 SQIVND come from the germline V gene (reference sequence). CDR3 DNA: TGTGCCACCGCCTTGAGCGGGGCGAGAGATACGCAGTATTTT. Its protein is CATALSGARDTQYF. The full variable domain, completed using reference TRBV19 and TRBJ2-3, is DGGITQSPKYLFRKEGQNVTLSCEQNLNHDAMYWYRQDPGQGLRLIYYSQIVNDFQKGDIAEGYSVSREKKESFPLTVTSAQKNPTAFYLCATALSGARDTQYFGPGTRLTVL.

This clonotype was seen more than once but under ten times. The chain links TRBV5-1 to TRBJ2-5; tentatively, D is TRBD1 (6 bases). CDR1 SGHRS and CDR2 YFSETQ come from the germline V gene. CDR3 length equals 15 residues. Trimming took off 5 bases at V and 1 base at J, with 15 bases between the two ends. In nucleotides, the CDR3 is TGCGCCAGCAGACAAGGGGGTCTAATCCAAGAGACCCAGTACTTC. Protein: CASRQGGLIQETQYF.

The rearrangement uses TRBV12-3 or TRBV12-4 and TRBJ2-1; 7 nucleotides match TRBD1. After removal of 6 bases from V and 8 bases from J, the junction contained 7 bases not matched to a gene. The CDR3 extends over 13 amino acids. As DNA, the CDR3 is TGTGCCAGCAGCCAGGGACAGTGGTATGAGCAGTTCTTC. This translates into CASSQGQWYEQFF.

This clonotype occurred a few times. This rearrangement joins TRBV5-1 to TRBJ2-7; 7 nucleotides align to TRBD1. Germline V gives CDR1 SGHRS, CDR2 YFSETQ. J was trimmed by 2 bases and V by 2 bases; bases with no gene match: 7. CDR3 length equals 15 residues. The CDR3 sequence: CASSFGTDLPYEQYF. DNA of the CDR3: TGCGCCAGCAGCTTCGGGACAGATCTTCCCTACGAGCAGTACTTC.

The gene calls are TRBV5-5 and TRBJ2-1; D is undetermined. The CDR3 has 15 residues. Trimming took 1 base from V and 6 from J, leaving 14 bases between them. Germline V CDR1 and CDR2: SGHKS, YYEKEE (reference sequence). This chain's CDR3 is CASSLSPVWSNEQFF. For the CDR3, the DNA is TGTGCCAGCAGCTTGTCTCCCGTCTGGTCCAATGAGCAGTTCTTC.

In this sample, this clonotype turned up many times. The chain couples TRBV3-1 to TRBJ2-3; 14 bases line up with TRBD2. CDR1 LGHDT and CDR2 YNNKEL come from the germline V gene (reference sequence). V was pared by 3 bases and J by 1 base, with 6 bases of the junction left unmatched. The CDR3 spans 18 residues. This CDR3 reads CASSQGLAGVPGTDTQYF. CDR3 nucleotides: TGTGCCAGCAGCCAGGGACTAGCGGGAGTGCCTGGCACAGATACGCAGTATTTT.

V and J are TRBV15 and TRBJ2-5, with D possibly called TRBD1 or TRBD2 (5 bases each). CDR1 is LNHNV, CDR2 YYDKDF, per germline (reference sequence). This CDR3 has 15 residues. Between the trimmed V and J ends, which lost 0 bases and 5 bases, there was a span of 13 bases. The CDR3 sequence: CATSRDMGPGETQYF. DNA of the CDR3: TGTGCCACCAGCAGAGATATGGGACCCGGGGAGACCCAGTACTTC.

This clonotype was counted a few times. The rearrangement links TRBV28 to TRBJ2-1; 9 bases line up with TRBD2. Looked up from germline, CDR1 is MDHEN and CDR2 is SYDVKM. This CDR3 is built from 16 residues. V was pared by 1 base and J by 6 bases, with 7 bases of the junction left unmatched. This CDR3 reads CASSLFQGLAFNEQFF. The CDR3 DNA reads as TGTGCCAGCAGTTTATTTCAGGGACTAGCTTTCAATGAGCAGTTCTTC.

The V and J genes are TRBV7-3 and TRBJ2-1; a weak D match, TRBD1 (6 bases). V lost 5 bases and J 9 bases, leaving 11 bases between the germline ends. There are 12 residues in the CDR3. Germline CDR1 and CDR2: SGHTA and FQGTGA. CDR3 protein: CASSPSTGEQFF. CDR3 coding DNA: TGTGCCAGCAGCCCCTCGACAGGTGAGCAGTTCTTC.

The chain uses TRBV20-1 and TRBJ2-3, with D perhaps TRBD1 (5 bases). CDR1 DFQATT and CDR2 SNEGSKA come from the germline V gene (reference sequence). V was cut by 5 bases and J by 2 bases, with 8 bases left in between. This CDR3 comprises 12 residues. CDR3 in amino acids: CSASGATDTQYF. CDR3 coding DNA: TGCAGTGCTTCTGGGGCCACAGATACGCAGTATTTT.

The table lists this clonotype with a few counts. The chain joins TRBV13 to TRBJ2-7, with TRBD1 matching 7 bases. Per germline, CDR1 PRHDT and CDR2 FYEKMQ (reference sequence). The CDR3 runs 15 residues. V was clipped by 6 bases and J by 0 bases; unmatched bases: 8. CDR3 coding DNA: TGTGCCAGCAGGCACAGGGGCGTACCCTCCTACGAGCAGTACTTC. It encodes CASRHRGVPSYEQYF.

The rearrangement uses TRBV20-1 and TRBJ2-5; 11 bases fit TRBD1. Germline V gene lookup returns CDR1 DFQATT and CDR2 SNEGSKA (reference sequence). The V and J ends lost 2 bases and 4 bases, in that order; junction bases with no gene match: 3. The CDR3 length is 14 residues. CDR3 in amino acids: CSARQGTGGETQYF. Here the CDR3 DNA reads TGCAGTGCTAGACAGGGGACAGGGGGAGAGACCCAGTACTTC.